Reported below is one TCR beta chain. Its antigen is currently unknown. TCRdb used MiXCR to reprocess the reads, holding one entry per CDR3 protein. Of about 830,000 distinct CDR3 sequences detected, about 31% appear once; the ten largest clones hold about an eighth. The data stem from a study of T cell repertoires in cytomegalovirus infection. The CDR3 loop spans 15 amino acids. CDR1 is SGHDN and CDR2 is FVKESK in the germline V gene. V was trimmed by 1 base and J by 5 bases, leaving 14 bases between them. This sequence originates from a human donor in good health (CMV status not recorded). Some clones in this sample may be carry-over from other donors' samples. The rearrangement uses TRBV14 and TRBJ2-5; the D gene is possibly TRBD1 (5 bases). Source: cultured CD8+ T cells from PBMCs, taken from culture after CMV antigen stimulation. The DNA for the CDR3 is TGTGCCAGCAGCCAAGGGTGGGGCAGTTCGGAGACCCAGTACTTC. It encodes CASSQGWGSSETQYF. Drawing the rest from reference TRBV14 and TRBJ2-5, the complete variable domain is EAGVTQFPSHSVIEKGQTVTLRCDPISGHDNLYWYRRVMGKEIKFLLHFVKESKQDESGMPNNRFLAERTGGTYSTLKVQPAELEDSGVYFCASSQGWGSSETQYFGPGTRLLVL.